The 5 T cell receptor beta chains below come from one sample, sequenced in a study of cytomegalovirus exposure and HLA in healthy donors (dated by TCRdb to about 2017). The library was produced with the immunoSEQ multiplex PCR assay. A mixture of 60 forward primers for TCR Vbeta segments and 13 reverse primers for TCR Jbeta segments was used in the multiplex PCR. The table was pulled from immuneACCESS by TCRdb, which kept in-frame rearrangements only. Such tables lose some clones; where checked, under half of the loss comes from unresolved V genes, and the rest has no known cause. This sample holds about 94,000 clones; more than 60% were observed only once. 3.5% to 4.5% of the sample lies in the top ten. Sequenced: PBMCs. The receptors shown here come from a man aged 25-40 years in good health and CMV-seronegative.

The sample holds a few counts of this clone. The chain employs TRBV6-1 and TRBJ1-6, with D unresolved. Trimming stripped 4 bases from V and 4 bases from J, with 11 bases between. The CDR3 has 15 residues. Germline lookup yields CDR1 MNHNS and CDR2 SASEGT. The CDR3 loop reads CASSALGLYNSPLHF. The CDR3, as DNA: TGTGCCAGCAGTGCCTTGGGCCTTTATAATTCACCCCTCCACTTT.

The rearrangement joins TRBV2 to TRBJ1-6; D not resolved. Trimming left V 6 bases short and J 10 bases short, with 19 bases between. The CDR3 is made up of 15 amino acids. The germline CDR1 and CDR2 sequences are SNHLY and FYNNEI. In DNA, the CDR3 is TGTGCCAGCAGCGAGTGGGCCCCGGGAAACTCACCCCTCCACTTT. Its translation: CASSEWAPGNSPLHF.

The chain employs TRBV10-3 and TRBJ2-1, with TRBD2 identical over 12 bases. Trimming cost V 2 bases and J 6 bases; bases outside gene matches: 5. The CDR3 sequence is 16 residues long. The germline CDR1 and CDR2 sequences are ENHRY and SYGVKD. In DNA form, the CDR3 reads TGTGCCATCAGTGAGACTAGCGGGAGGTCATTCAATGAGCAGTTCTTC. Encoded protein: CAISETSGRSFNEQFF.

This clone was seen once. The chain employs TRBV5-4 and TRBJ2-5, with 8 nucleotides matching TRBD1. Losses at the gene ends were 0 bases for V and 4 bases for J; bases not matched to a gene: 5. Germline CDR1 reads SGHNT; CDR2 reads YYREEE (reference sequence). The CDR3 is 15 amino acids. The chain's CDR3 is CASSLETGGIETQYF. The CDR3 bases are TGTGCCAGCAGCTTGGAAACAGGGGGAATAGAGACCCAGTACTTC.

The rearrangement links TRBV19 to TRBJ1-2; unclear D gene. V lost 10 bases to trimming and J lost 2 bases, with 23 bases between them. This CDR3 comprises 16 residues. Per the germline V gene, CDR1 is LNHDA and CDR2 is SQIVND (reference sequence). The CDR3, as DNA: TGTGCCACCCGTTGGAGGTATTCCTTATGGAACTATGGCTACACCTTC. Its translation: CATRWRYSLWNYGYTF.